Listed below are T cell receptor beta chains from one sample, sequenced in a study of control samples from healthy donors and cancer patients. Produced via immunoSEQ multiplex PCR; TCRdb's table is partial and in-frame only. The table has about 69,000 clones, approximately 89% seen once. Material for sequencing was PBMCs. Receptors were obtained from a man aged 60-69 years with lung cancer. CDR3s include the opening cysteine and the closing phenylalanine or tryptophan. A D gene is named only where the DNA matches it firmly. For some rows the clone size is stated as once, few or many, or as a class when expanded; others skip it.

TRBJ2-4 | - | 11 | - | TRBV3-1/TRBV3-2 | TGTGCCAGCAGCCAAGCAAACATTCAGTACTTC | CASSQANIQYF
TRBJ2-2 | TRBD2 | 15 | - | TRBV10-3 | TGTGCCATCAGTGTTCTAGCGGGGGATTACGGGGAGCTGTTTTTT | CAISVLAGDYGELFF
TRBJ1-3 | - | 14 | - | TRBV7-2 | TGTGCCAGCAGCTTTATGAGCTCTGGAAACACCATATATTTT | CASSFMSSGNTIYF
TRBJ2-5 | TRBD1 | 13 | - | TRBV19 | TGTGCCAGTAGTTGGGACAGGGAGAAGATCCAGTACTTC | CASSWDREKIQYF
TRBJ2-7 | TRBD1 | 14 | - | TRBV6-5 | TGTGCCAGCAGTTATTACAGGGGTCAGGGCGAGCAGTACTTC | CASSYYRGQGEQYF
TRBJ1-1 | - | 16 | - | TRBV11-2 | TGTGCCAGCAGCGACCCCCGGCAGACGGCGAACACTGAAGCTTTCTTT | CASSDPRQTANTEAFF
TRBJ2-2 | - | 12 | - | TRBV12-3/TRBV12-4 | TGTGCCAGCGCGCAGTCCCACGGGGAGCTGTTTTTT | CASAQSHGELFF
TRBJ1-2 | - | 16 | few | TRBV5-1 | TGCGCCAGCAGCTTCGGATCAGGGGAGTTCGGCTATGGCTACACCTTC | CASSFGSGEFGYGYTF
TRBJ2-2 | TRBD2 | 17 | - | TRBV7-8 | TGTGCCAGCAGCTCCGCGGGGGGGACCTCAAACACCGGGGAGCTGTTTTTT | CASSSAGGTSNTGELFF
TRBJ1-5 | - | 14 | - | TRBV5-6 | TGTGCCAGCAGCTTGTTCGGCCTGAATCAGCCCCAGCATTTT | CASSLFGLNQPQHF
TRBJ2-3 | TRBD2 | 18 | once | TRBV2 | TGTGCCAGCACCAAGCCCGTTACTAGCGGGCACAGCACAGATACGCAGTATTTT | CASTKPVTSGHSTDTQYF
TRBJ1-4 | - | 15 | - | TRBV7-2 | TGTGCCAGCAGCTTAAGGGGGACAACTAATGAAAAACTGTTTTTT | CASSLRGTTNEKLFF
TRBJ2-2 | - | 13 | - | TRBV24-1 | TGTGCCACCAGTTTTCCGAACACCGGGGAGCTGTTTTTT | CATSFPNTGELFF
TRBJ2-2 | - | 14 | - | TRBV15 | TGTGCCACCAGCAGGGGGGGGGCCACCGGGGAGCTGTTTTTT | CATSRGGATGELFF
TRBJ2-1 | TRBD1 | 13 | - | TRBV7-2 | TGTGCCAGCAGCCGACCAGACAGGGGCGAGCAGTTCTTC | CASSRPDRGEQFF
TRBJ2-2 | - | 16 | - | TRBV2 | TGTGCCAGCAGTCCCAGGCCCGCCACGAACACCGGGGAGCTGTTTTTT | CASSPRPATNTGELFF
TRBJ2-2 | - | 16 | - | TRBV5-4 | TGTGCCAGCAGCTCGCGGAGTAGGGCCGGCCCCGGGGAGCTGTTTTTT | CASSSRSRAGPGELFF
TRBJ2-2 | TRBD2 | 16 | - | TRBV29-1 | TGCAGCGTTGAAGGAACTGCGGGGGGGCCCACCGGGGAGCTGTTTTTT | CSVEGTAGGPTGELFF
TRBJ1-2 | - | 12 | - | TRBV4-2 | TGTGCCAGCAGCCAAGAGAACTATGGCTACACCTTC | CASSQENYGYTF
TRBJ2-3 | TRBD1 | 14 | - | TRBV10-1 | TGCGCCAGCAGTTCCGGGACAGGTCACGATACGCAGTATTTT | CASSSGTGHDTQYF
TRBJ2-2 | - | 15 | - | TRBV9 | TGTGCCAGCAGCGTAGAGCCGGGGGCAACCGGGGAGCTGTTTTTT | CASSVEPGATGELFF
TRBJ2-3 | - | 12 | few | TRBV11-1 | TGTGCCAGCAGCTCACTGCCTCAGACGCAGTATTTT | CASSSLPQTQYF
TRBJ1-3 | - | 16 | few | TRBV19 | TGTGCCAGTAGTCCAGGAGGACAGAGCTCTGGAAACACCATATATTTT | CASSPGGQSSGNTIYF
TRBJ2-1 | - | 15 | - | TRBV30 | TGTGCCTGGAGTACTGGACCGGGCTCGCGGAATGAGCAGTTCTTC | CAWSTGPGSRNEQFF
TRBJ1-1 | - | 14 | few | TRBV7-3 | TGTGCCAGCAGCCTCTCTTATCCCCGCACTGAAGCTTTCTTT | CASSLSYPRTEAFF
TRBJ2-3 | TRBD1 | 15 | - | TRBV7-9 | TGTGCCAGCAGCTCCGGGACAGAGAGCACAGATACGCAGTATTTT | CASSSGTESTDTQYF
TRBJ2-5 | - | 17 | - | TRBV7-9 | TGTGCCAGCAGCCCTCCTCCTCTCGGCAGGGCGCAAGAGACCCAGTACTTC | CASSPPPLGRAQETQYF
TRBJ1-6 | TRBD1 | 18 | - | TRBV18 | TGTGCCAGCTCACTACTAGGGACAGCTCACTCCTATAATTCACCCCTCCACTTT | CASSLLGTAHSYNSPLHF
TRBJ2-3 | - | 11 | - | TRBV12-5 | TGTGCTAGTGGTTTATCAGATACGCAGTATTTT | CASGLSDTQYF
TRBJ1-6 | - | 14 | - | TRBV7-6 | TGTGCCAGCAAACTTAACAGCGAGAATTCACCCCTCCACTTT | CASKLNSENSPLHF
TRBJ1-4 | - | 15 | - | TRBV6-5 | TGTGCCAGCGGAAGTGGTTGGGGGGGGGATGAAAAACTGTTTTTT | CASGSGWGGDEKLFF
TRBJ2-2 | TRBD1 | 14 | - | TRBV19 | TGTGCCAGTAGTAATAACAGGGGAGCCGGGGAGCTGTTTTTT | CASSNNRGAGELFF
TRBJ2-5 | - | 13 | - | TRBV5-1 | TGCGCCAGCAGCTTCGGCACCCAAGAGACCCAGTACTTC | CASSFGTQETQYF
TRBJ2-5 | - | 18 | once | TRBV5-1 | TGCGCCAGCAGCTTGTCAGTTTTTATCGCAGGGTCCCAAGAGACCCAGTACTTC | CASSLSVFIAGSQETQYF
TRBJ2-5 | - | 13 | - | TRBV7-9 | TGTGCCAGCAGCTCCCAGTACCAAGAGACCCAGTACTTC | CASSSQYQETQYF
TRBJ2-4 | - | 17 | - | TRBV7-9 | TGTGCCAGCAGCTTAAATTTTCAGGTTGGGGCCAAAAACATTCAGTACTTC | CASSLNFQVGAKNIQYF
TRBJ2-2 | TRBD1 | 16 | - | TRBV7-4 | TGTGCCAGCAGCCTCGGGGGACAGGGGAACACCGGGGAGCTGTTTTTT | CASSLGGQGNTGELFF
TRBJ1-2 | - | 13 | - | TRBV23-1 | TGCGCCAGCAGTCAATCGTCTAACTATGGCTACACCTTC | CASSQSSNYGYTF
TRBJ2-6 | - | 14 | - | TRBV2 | TGTGCCAACACTCCCGGTCTTGGGGCCAACGTCCTGACTTTC | CANTPGLGANVLTF
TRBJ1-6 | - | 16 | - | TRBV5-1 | TGCGCCAGCAGCGCGGGAGGGTTGACAAGTGCTTCACCCCTCCACTTT | CASSAGGLTSASPLHF
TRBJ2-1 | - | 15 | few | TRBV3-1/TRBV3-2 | TGTGCCAGCAGCCGCTTGGGCGGACAAAGGGATGAGCAGTTCTTC | CASSRLGGQRDEQFF
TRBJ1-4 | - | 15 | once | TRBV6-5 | TGTGCCAGCAGTTACTCGACGGGGAGTAATGAAAAACTGTTTTTT | CASSYSTGSNEKLFF